This TCR beta chain derives from a study of CXCR3-negative and CXCR3-positive naive CD8 T cells. Regarding the study as a whole: Hydrophobicity was higher for TRB CDR3s found in CXCR3-positive naive cells than in CXCR3-negative naive cells. Partial loss of CXCR3 expression followed cryopreservation; most assays used fresh PBMCs. Memory cells diverged, while naive CXCR3-positive and CXCR3-negative cells had similar TRBV-TRBJ usage.

Triplicate sorting captured a few hundred thousand cells each from every CD8+ T cell subset. A note on this clonotype: Its antigen is currently unknown.

Researchers prepared the TRB cDNA libraries using 5' RACE with UMI labels. TCRdb re-called the 5' RACE reads; every CDR3 protein appears as one record, without DNA. Its clone listing holds 50,000 to 65,000 distinct CDR3 sequences. Germline loops: CDR1 KGHSH, CDR2 LQKENI. The CDR3 sequence is 13 residues long. This sequence joins TRBV18 and TRBJ2-1; there is no DNA to check the TCRdb D call of TRBD1. The receptor's source is a human donor in good health. Some clones in this sample may be carry-over from other donors' samples. Sequencing used naive CXCR3+ CD8+ T cells from blood. Documented subset: CD45RO-CCR7+CD27+CD95- naive CD8+ T cells expressing CXCR3 (TNR3+). The CDR3 spells CASWVPPYNEQFF.